What follows are 21 T cell receptor beta chains derived from one specimen sequenced in a study of CD8 T cells in Susac syndrome. An input of roughly 0.45 to 1 ug of RNA was subjected to reverse transcription using random hexamers. TCRdb re-analysed the immunoSEQ multiplex PCR reads in MiXCR, keeping a single row per CDR3 protein. The sample includes 170,000 or so distinct CDR3 sequences, 94% seen only once; the top ten take over 0.095%. Sequencing was carried out using CD4+ T cells from PBMCs. Receptor source: a human donor with Susac syndrome.

With respect to this clonotype: The junction departs from germline at one end; a sequencing error may be responsible. The V call is TRBV29-1, the J call TRBJ1-1, with 7 bases fitting TRBD1. The CDR3 extends over 10 amino acids. Germline V gene lookup returns CDR1 SQVTM and CDR2 ANQGSEA. CDR3 DNA: TGCAGCGTAGCCCCTGGACAGGCGGACTTT. Translation gives CSVAPGQADF.

J is TRBJ2-3 and V is TRBV19, with 9 bases aligning to TRBD1. The trim removed 5 bases at V and 2 bases at J, leaving 5 bases unmatched. The CDR3 runs to 15 residues. Germline-derived CDR1 and CDR2 are LNHDA and SQIVND (reference sequence). The chain's CDR3 is CASSPGQGYTDTQYF. CDR3 DNA: TGTGCCAGTAGTCCGGGACAGGGATACACAGATACGCAGTATTTT.

The DNA of the CDR3 is TGCAGCGTTTCACTAGCGGGGGCCCGCACAGATACGCAGTATTTT. As protein: CSVSLAGARTDTQYF. The rearrangement joins TRBV29-1 to TRBJ2-3, with TRBD2 matching 11 bases. The CDR3 runs 15 residues. Germline V gene data show CDR1 as SQVTM and CDR2 as ANQGSEA. V was pared by 5 bases and J by 1 base, with 5 bases of the junction left unmatched.

V usage is TRBV7-2 and J usage is TRBJ1-1; D is unresolved. V lost 3 bases and J lost 1, with 9 bases in between. The CDR3 has 14 residues. In germline, CDR1 is SGHTA, CDR2 FQGNSA. In nucleotides, the CDR3 is TGTGCCAGCAGCTTCTACAGTGCGAACACTGAAGCTTTCTTT. It encodes CASSFYSANTEAFF.

This clonotype occurred once. V gene TRBV5-1 combines with J gene TRBJ1-2; D not resolved. V was cut by 1 base and J by 0 bases, with 10 bases left in between. The CDR3 runs 15 residues. Germline assignment: CDR1 SGHRS and CDR2 YFSETQ. In DNA form, the CDR3 reads TGCGCCAGCAGCTTGCGCGCTGGCCCTAACTATGGCTACACCTTC. Encoded protein: CASSLRAGPNYGYTF.

V usage is TRBV4-2 and J usage is TRBJ1-1; D possibly corresponds to TRBD1 (6 bases). CDR3 length: 12 residues. Germline V lookup: CDR1 LGHNA, CDR2 YNFKEQ. V was cut by 6 bases and J by 6 bases, with 11 bases left in between. CDR3 sequence (DNA): TGTGCCAGCAGGAGAGGGGGTTCTGAAGCTTTCTTT. Its protein product is CASRRGGSEAFF.

V usage is TRBV6-6 and J usage is TRBJ1-5, with TRBD1 identical over 11 bases. With 6 bases clipped from V and 2 bases from J, the junction kept 3 bases outside the gene matches. Germline V lookup: CDR1 MNHNY, CDR2 SVGAGI (reference sequence). The CDR3 runs 15 residues. CDR3 DNA sequence: TGTGCCAGCAGGGACAGGGGGCTAGGCAATCAGCCCCAGCATTTT. This codes for CASRDRGLGNQPQHF.

The V call is TRBV30, the J call TRBJ1-6; D remains ambiguous. Trimming cost V 0 bases and J 0 bases, with 12 bases left between them. The CDR3 spans 17 residues. The germline CDR1 and CDR2 sequences are GTSNPN and SVGIG (reference sequence). The CDR3 DNA sequence: TGTGCCTGGAGTGTTAATGGGAGGAGCTCCTATAATTCACCCCTCCACTTT. This gives the protein CAWSVNGRSSYNSPLHF.

The rearrangement links TRBV20-1 to TRBJ2-6; D is perhaps TRBD1 (5 bases). The CDR3 is 15 amino acids. Germline V gene sequence: CDR1 DFQATT, CDR2 SNEGSKA (reference sequence). The V and J ends lost 3 bases and 0 bases respectively, with 9 bases between them. As DNA, the CDR3 is TGCAGTGCTAGGGACACGAGCTCTGGGGCCAACGTCCTGACTTTC. It translates to CSARDTSSGANVLTF.

The V and J genes are TRBV7-2 and TRBJ1-2; no clear D gene. The CDR3 runs to 14 residues. Germline CDR1 SGHTA, CDR2 FQGNSA. The V end lost 4 bases, the J end lost 3 bases, and 12 bases lay between the germline ends. The chain's CDR3 is CASSSMGQYYGYTF. Written as DNA, the CDR3 is TGTGCCAGCAGCTCGATGGGCCAATACTATGGCTACACCTTC.

This chain links TRBV10-3 with TRBJ1-1; 7 bases are shared with TRBD1. CDR1 and CDR2 from the germline V gene are ENHRY and SYGVKD. Unmatched junction bases numbered 12, after V lost 3 bases and J lost 5 bases. The CDR3 runs to 16 residues. The CDR3 DNA reads as TGTGCCATCAGTGATCCCGTAAGACAGGGTGGAACTGAAGCTTTCTTT. It yields the protein CAISDPVRQGGTEAFF.

This sequence joins TRBV23-1 and TRBJ2-4, with 8 nucleotides matching TRBD1. TRBV23-1 qualifies as an ORF whose function is uncertain. V lost 2 bases, J lost 7 bases, and 4 bases stayed unmatched. The CDR3 loop spans 14 amino acids. CDR3 DNA sequence: TGCGCCAGCAGTCAACCGGACAGGGCTAACATTCAGTACTTC. Encoded protein: CASSQPDRANIQYF.

V usage is TRBV7-6 and J usage is TRBJ1-5, with 8 bases matching TRBD1. The germline V gene has CDR1 SGHVS and CDR2 FNYEAQ. The CDR3 totals 15 residues. J lost 4 bases, V lost 1 base, and 3 bases had no gene match. The CDR3 reads CASSLGQGQNQPQHF. The CDR3 DNA is TGTGCCAGCAGCTTAGGACAGGGGCAAAATCAGCCCCAGCATTTT.

This chain uses TRBV5-5 with TRBJ2-5, with D unresolved. The germline V gene has CDR1 SGHKS and CDR2 YYEKEE (reference sequence). The CDR3 covers 11 residues. V was trimmed by 6 bases and J by 5 bases, leaving 8 bases between them. The CDR3 DNA is TGTGCCAGCAACTTTCTGGAGACCCAGTACTTC. As protein: CASNFLETQYF.

The chain combines TRBV12-3 or TRBV12-4 with TRBJ2-3; D is uncertain. The germline V and J ends were trimmed by 5 bases and 0 bases, with 9 bases remaining between them. This CDR3 contains 14 residues. This CDR3 reads CASSPGYSTDTQYF. In DNA, the CDR3 is TGTGCCAGCAGTCCCGGATATAGCACAGATACGCAGTATTTT.

The gene calls are TRBV4-1 and TRBJ1-6; unclear D gene. Trimming cost V 1 base and J 4 bases, with 8 bases left between them. Looked up from germline, CDR1 is MGHRA and CDR2 is YSYEKL. This CDR3 contains 15 residues. The CDR3 here is CASSQGGLYNSPLHF. The CDR3 region has the DNA TGCGCCAGCAGCCAAGGAGGGCTTTATAATTCACCCCTCCACTTT.

This clonotype has only one observation. This rearrangement joins TRBV5-6 to TRBJ2-1; 8 nucleotides align to TRBD2. The V and J ends lost 3 bases and 10 bases, in that order; junction bases with no gene match: 12. The CDR3 contains 15 residues. CDR1 and CDR2 (germline): SGHDT, YYEEEE. CDR3 bases: TGTGCCAGCAGCTGGGGGAACAGCGGGGGTCTGGAGCAGTTCTTC. Encoded protein: CASSWGNSGGLEQFF. Full variable domain (remainder filled in from reference TRBV5-6 and TRBJ2-1): DAGVTQSPTHLIKTRGQQVTLRCSPKSGHDTVSWYQQALGQGPQFIFQYYEEEERQRGNFPDRFSGHQFPNYSSELNVNALLLGDSALYLCASSWGNSGGLEQFFGPGTRLTVL.

This clonotype was detected a few times. The chain links TRBV6-1 to TRBJ1-1; the D gene is possibly TRBD1 (6 bases). Trimming pared 6 bases from V and 6 bases from J, leaving 14 bases between. The CDR3 consists of 13 residues. Germline V gives CDR1 MNHNS, CDR2 SASEGT. The CDR3 region has the DNA TGTGCCAGCAGGGGCGGACAGCGACCTGAAGCTTTCTTT. Translation gives CASRGGQRPEAFF.

This clonotype was picked up one time. The genes are TRBV4-3 and TRBJ1-5; D gene unclear. V gave up 0 bases and J gave up 7 bases, with 13 bases separating them. Germline values: CDR1 LGHNA, CDR2 YSLEER. The CDR3 spans 15 residues. The CDR3 DNA follows: TGCGCCAGCAGCCAAGATTGGAAGGTTGGCCAGCCCCAGCATTTT. This encodes CASSQDWKVGQPQHF.

The rearrangement joins TRBV5-6 to TRBJ2-5; 12 nucleotides line up with TRBD2. Looked up from germline, CDR1 is SGHDT and CDR2 is YYEEEE. The length of the CDR3 is 16 residues. The trim removed 5 bases at V and 5 bases at J, leaving 10 bases unmatched. The CDR3 loop is CASRVRFGLAGETQYF. CDR3 DNA: TGTGCCAGCAGGGTGAGGTTTGGACTAGCGGGGGAGACCCAGTACTTC.

The chain is built from TRBV6-5 and TRBJ2-3, with 8 bases matching TRBD2. There are 15 residues in the CDR3. After removal of 6 bases from V and 3 bases from J, the junction contained 8 bases not matched to a gene. Germline CDR1 and CDR2: MNHEY and SVGAGI. The CDR3 spells CASSPPERGTDTQYF. For the CDR3, the DNA is TGTGCCAGCAGCCCTCCCGAGCGGGGGACAGATACGCAGTATTTT.